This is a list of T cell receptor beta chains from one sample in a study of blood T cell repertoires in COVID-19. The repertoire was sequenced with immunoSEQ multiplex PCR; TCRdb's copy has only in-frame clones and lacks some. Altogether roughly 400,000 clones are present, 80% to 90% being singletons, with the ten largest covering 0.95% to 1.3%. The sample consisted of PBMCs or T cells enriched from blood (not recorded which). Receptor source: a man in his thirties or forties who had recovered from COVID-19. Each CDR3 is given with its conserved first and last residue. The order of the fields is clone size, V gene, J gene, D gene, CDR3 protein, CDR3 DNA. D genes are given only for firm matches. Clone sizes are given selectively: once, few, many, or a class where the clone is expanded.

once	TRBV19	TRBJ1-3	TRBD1	CARQGALGNTIYF	TGTGCCAGGCAGGGGGCGCTTGGAAACACCATATATTTT
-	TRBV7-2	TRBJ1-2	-	CASSLLSSNYGYTF	TGTGCCAGCAGCTTACTTAGCAGCAACTATGGCTACACCTTC
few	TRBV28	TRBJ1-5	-	CASSLRQTNQPQHF	TGTGCCAGCAGTTTAAGACAAACCAATCAGCCCCAGCATTTT
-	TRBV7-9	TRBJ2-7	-	CASSLGHGYEQYF	TGTGCCAGCAGCTTAGGACACGGCTACGAGCAGTACTTC
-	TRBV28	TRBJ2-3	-	CAGSSSTDTQYF	TGTGCCGGCAGTTCTAGCACAGATACGCAGTATTTT
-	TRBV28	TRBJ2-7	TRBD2	CASSSGGSLYEQYF	TGTGCCAGCAGTTCGGGAGGGTCCCTCTACGAGCAGTACTTC
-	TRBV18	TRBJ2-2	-	CASSPPNGGAANTGELFF	TGTGCCAGCTCACCACCCAATGGGGGGGCCGCGAACACCGGGGAGCTGTTTTTT
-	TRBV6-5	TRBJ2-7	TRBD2	CASRIAGPYEQYF	TGTGCCAGCAGGATAGCGGGACCTTACGAGCAGTACTTC
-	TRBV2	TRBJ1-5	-	CASRIDTSNQPQHF	TGTGCCAGCAGAATTGACACCAGCAATCAGCCCCAGCATTTT
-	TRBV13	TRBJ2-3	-	CASLDSRSTDTQYF	TGTGCCAGCTTGGACTCACGCTCAACAGATACGCAGTATTTT
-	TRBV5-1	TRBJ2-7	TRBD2	CASSETSGKPYEQYF	TGCGCCAGCAGCGAGACTAGCGGGAAGCCCTACGAGCAGTACTTC
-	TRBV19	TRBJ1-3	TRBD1	CASSIVSTGTGNTIYF	TGTGCCAGTAGTATAGTGTCGACAGGGACTGGAAACACCATATATTTT
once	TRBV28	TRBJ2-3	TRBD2	CASSLTGLAGADTQYF	TGTGCCAGCAGTTTAACGGGGCTAGCGGGAGCAGATACGCAGTATTTT
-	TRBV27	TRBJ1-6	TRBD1	CASSLGQGANSPLHF	TGTGCCAGCAGTTTAGGGCAGGGGGCGAATTCACCCCTCCACTTT
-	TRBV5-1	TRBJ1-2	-	CASSTQGIDYGYTF	TGCGCCAGCAGCACGCAGGGGATTGACTATGGCTACACCTTC
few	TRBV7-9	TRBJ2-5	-	CASSQPGVGETQYF	TGTGCCAGCAGCCAGCCAGGGGTAGGCGAGACCCAGTACTTC
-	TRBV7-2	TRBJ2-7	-	CASSLKGSHEQYF	TGTGCCAGCAGCTTAAAAGGTAGCCACGAGCAGTACTTC
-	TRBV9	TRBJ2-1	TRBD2	CASSPRLAGGDNEQFF	TGTGCCAGCAGCCCACGACTAGCGGGAGGGGACAATGAGCAGTTCTTC
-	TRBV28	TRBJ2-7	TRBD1	CASSQQGARSEQYF	TGTGCCAGCAGTCAACAGGGGGCCAGAAGCGAGCAGTACTTC
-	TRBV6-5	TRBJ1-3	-	CASTEDSSSGNTIYF	TGTGCCAGCACCGAGGACTCAAGCTCTGGAAACACCATATATTTT
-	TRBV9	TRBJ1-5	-	CASSVGGSFGNQPQHF	TGTGCCAGCAGCGTAGGAGGGTCCTTCGGCAATCAGCCCCAGCATTTT
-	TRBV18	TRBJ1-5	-	CASSLEDSNQPQHF	TGTGCCAGCTCCCTCGAGGATAGCAATCAGCCCCAGCATTTT
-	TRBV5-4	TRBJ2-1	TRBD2	CASSTARGGRWNEQFF	TGTGCCAGCAGCACTGCCCGAGGCGGGAGATGGAATGAGCAGTTCTTC
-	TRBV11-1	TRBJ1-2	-	CASSLAGPTGGYTF	TGTGCCAGCAGCTTAGCAGGCCCAACGGGAGGCTACACCTTC
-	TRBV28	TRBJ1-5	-	CASSTRRGNQPQHF	TGTGCCAGCAGTACCCGGAGGGGCAATCAGCCCCAGCATTTT
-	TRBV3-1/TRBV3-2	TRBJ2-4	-	CASSNSGPIQRKNIQYF	TGTGCCAGCAGCAACTCAGGTCCCATTCAAAGAAAAAACATTCAGTACTTC
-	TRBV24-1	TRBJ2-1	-	CATSDKRVDHYNEQFF	TGTGCCACCAGTGATAAGCGGGTGGACCACTACAATGAGCAGTTCTTC
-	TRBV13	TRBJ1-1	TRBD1	CASSSDRMNTEAFF	TGTGCCAGCAGCTCGGACAGGATGAACACTGAAGCTTTCTTT
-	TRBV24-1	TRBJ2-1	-	CATSDSSSYNEQFF	TGTGCCACCAGTGATTCTAGCTCCTACAATGAGCAGTTCTTC
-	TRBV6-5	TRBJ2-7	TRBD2	CASSYSGRGYEQYF	TGTGCCAGCAGCTATAGCGGGAGGGGTTACGAGCAGTACTTC
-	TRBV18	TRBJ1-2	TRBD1	CASSPPGQGRYGYTF	TGTGCCAGCTCACCACCGGGACAGGGACGGTATGGCTACACCTTC